Following are 24 T cell receptor beta chains from one sample sequenced in a study of early T cells in non-severe SARS-CoV-2 infection. MiXCR was run by TCRdb on the 5' RACE reads, yielding one entry per CDR3 protein. The sample includes about 80,000 distinct CDR3 sequences, around 12% of them seen just once. Material: whole blood, obtained at baseline. The receptor source for this set is an adult who was a healthcare worker with PCR-confirmed SARS-CoV-2 infection or an uninfected control (not recorded which). The donor label of this sample is uncertain.

The chain is built from TRBV27 and TRBJ2-5; weak D call: TRBD2 (5 bases). Germline CDR1 is MNHEY and CDR2 is SMNVEV (reference sequence). With 2 bases removed from V and 5 bases from J, the gap between germline ends came to 6 bases. The CDR3 contains 12 residues. The CDR3 DNA follows: TGTGCCAGCAGTTTAGGACTGGAGACCCAGTACTTC. Translating it yields CASSLGLETQYF.

The chain has TRBV5-1 and TRBJ1-4; 8 bases are shared with TRBD1. J gave up 6 bases and V 4 bases, and 8 bases lay outside the gene matches. Germline V lookup: CDR1 SGHRS, CDR2 YFSETQ. The CDR3 has 15 amino acids. The CDR3 here is CASSRGQGGYEKLFF. In nucleotides, the CDR3 is TGCGCCAGCAGCCGAGGACAGGGAGGATATGAAAAACTGTTTTTT.

J is TRBJ2-3 and V is TRBV6-5; TRBD1 matches at 10 bases. V was pared by 7 bases and J by 6 bases, with 7 bases of the junction left unmatched. This CDR3 is built from 14 residues. CDR1 MNHEY and CDR2 SVGAGI come from the germline V gene. CDR3 amino acids: CASTVDRGTDTQYF. The CDR3 DNA is TGTGCCAGCACCGTGGACAGGGGGACGGATACGCAGTATTTT.

This clonotype was seen ten or more times. The CDR3 bases are TGCAGTGTAGGTGGGGGGGCACGCACAGATACGCAGTATTTT. It translates to CSVGGGARTDTQYF. This rearrangement joins TRBV20-1 to TRBJ2-3, with D tentatively TRBD2 (7 bases). The CDR3 has 14 residues. V gave up 7 bases and J gave up 1 base, with 15 bases separating them. Germline CDR1 is DFQATT and CDR2 is SNEGSKA (reference sequence).

V and J are TRBV19 and TRBJ2-3; TRBD2 is a possible D gene (6 bases). The CDR3 is made up of 15 amino acids. V was shortened by 3 bases and J by 2 bases, with 12 bases between the two germline ends. In germline, CDR1 is LNHDA, CDR2 SQIVND (reference sequence). CDR3 in DNA: TGTGCCAGTAGTATCTCCAGCGGGTACACAGATACGCAGTATTTT. Translating gives CASSISSGYTDTQYF.

The genes are TRBV7-3 and TRBJ2-4, with 9 bases fitting TRBD2. In germline, CDR1 is SGHTA, CDR2 FQGTGA. V trimming: 3 bases; J trimming: 7 bases; junction bases outside the gene matches: 13. This CDR3 region has 17 residues. The CDR3 DNA sequence: TGTGCCAGCAGCTTGCAGTTGGCTAGCGGGGATGCTAACATTCAGTACTTC. Amino acid sequence: CASSLQLASGDANIQYF.

This chain connects TRBV20-1 to TRBJ2-2; TRBD1 matches at 8 bases. Germline trimming cut 3 bases from V and 5 bases from J; bases unmatched to any gene: 5. The CDR3 is 14 residues long. Germline V lookup: CDR1 DFQATT, CDR2 SNEGSKA (reference sequence). CDR3 sequence (DNA): TGCAGTGCTAGGGACAGGGAGAGTACCGGGGAGCTGTTTTTT. Protein: CSARDRESTGELFF.

The CDR3 loop reads CASSRGTGGYNEQFF. The CDR3 bases are TGTGCCAGCAGTCGGGGGACAGGGGGTTACAATGAGCAGTTCTTC. This rearrangement joins TRBV27 to TRBJ2-1; 11 positions agree with TRBD1. The J segment lost 4 bases and the V segment lost 5 bases, leaving 4 bases of the junction unmatched. In germline, CDR1 is MNHEY, CDR2 SMNVEV (reference sequence). CDR3 length: 15 residues.

The gene calls are TRBV27 and TRBJ2-1, with TRBD2 matching over 10 bases. J gave up 7 bases and V 5 bases, and 5 bases lay outside the gene matches. CDR3 length equals 14 residues. CDR1 and CDR2 from the germline V gene are MNHEY and SMNVEV (reference sequence). The CDR3 DNA is TGTGCCAGCAGTCCCAGAGCGGGGGGGAATGAGCAGTTCTTC. Translating it yields CASSPRAGGNEQFF.

The chain combines TRBV29-1 with TRBJ1-5; no clear D gene. Trimming left V 5 bases short and J 2 bases short, with 10 bases between. The CDR3 runs to 13 residues. CDR1 is SQVTM and CDR2 is ANQGSEA in the germline V gene. CDR3 sequence (DNA): TGCAGCGTTTACACTGGGGGCAATCAGCCCCAGCATTTT. It yields the protein CSVYTGGNQPQHF.

V is TRBV10-3 and J is TRBJ2-7; tentative D call: TRBD2 (5 bases). Germline V gene lookup returns CDR1 ENHRY and CDR2 SYGVKD. This CDR3 has 17 amino acids. V dropped 4 bases and J dropped 0 bases, with 19 bases sitting between them. For the CDR3, the DNA is TGTGCCATCAGTGTCTCGAGGGCGGCAGCTTCCTCCTACGAGCAGTACTTC. As protein: CAISVSRAAASSYEQYF.

This clonotype was seen only a few times. The rearrangement joins TRBV11-2 to TRBJ2-3, with no clear D. CDR3 size: 12 residues. Germline V CDR1 and CDR2: SGHAT, FQNNGV. Trimming pared 4 bases from V and 2 bases from J, leaving 4 bases between. The CDR3 region has the DNA TGTGCCAGCAGCTACTACACAGATACGCAGTATTTT. This gives the protein CASSYYTDTQYF.

This clonotype appeared a few times. This chain joins TRBV20-1 and TRBJ2-3, with D uncertain. The CDR3 runs to 13 residues. V lost 2 bases, J lost 2 bases, and 8 bases lay in between. Germline CDR1 and CDR2: DFQATT and SNEGSKA (reference sequence). The CDR3 sequence is CSARSPATDTQYF. The CDR3 DNA follows: TGCAGTGCTAGATCTCCCGCCACAGATACGCAGTATTTT.

This clonotype was seen repeatedly, ten times or more. The J gene is TRBJ2-4, the V gene TRBV3-1; 13 bases are a match to TRBD2. The CDR3 totals 23 residues. Germline CDR1 is LGHDT and CDR2 is YNNKEL (reference sequence). Trimming removed 4 bases from V and 1 base from J; junction bases left unmatched: 22. This CDR3 is CASSPQWTSGSYQQVVAKNIQYF. The CDR3 DNA follows: TGTGCCAGCAGCCCCCAATGGACTAGCGGGAGTTATCAGCAGGTTGTTGCCAAAAACATTCAGTACTTC.

J is TRBJ1-1 and V is TRBV7-8, with 9 positions matching TRBD1. Trimming at V came to 6 bases and at J to 4 bases, leaving 12 bases not matched to a gene. Germline CDR1 SGHVS, CDR2 FQNEAQ. This CDR3 region has 16 residues. CDR3 nucleotides: TGTGCCAGCAGTTTTTACAGGGGGCCCCAGGGCACTGAAGCTTTCTTT. Protein sequence: CASSFYRGPQGTEAFF.

This clonotype has only a few counts. This rearrangement joins TRBV10-3 to TRBJ2-3; possibly TRBD1 for D (6 bases). V dropped 3 bases and J dropped 6 bases, with 10 bases sitting between them. This CDR3 has 13 amino acids. CDR1 and CDR2 from the germline V gene are ENHRY and SYGVKD. CDR3 DNA sequence: TGTGCCATCAGTGAAGCAGGGGACGATACGCAGTATTTT. Translated: CAISEAGDDTQYF.

The table lists this clonotype with a few counts. This sequence joins TRBV5-1 and TRBJ2-1; 10 nucleotides match TRBD2. The junction had 6 bases not matched to a gene; V was cut back by 1 base and J by 2 bases. This CDR3 has 17 residues. CDR1 and CDR2 (germline): SGHRS, YFSETQ. The CDR3 DNA reads TGCGCCAGCAGCTTGACAGGGACTAGCGACGCCTACAATGAGCAGTTCTTC. It is translated as CASSLTGTSDAYNEQFF.

This clonotype was counted between two and nine times. The chain employs TRBV20-1 and TRBJ2-5, with a tentative D call TRBD2 (6 bases). Germline values: CDR1 DFQATT, CDR2 SNEGSKA (reference sequence). V lost 5 bases to trimming and J lost 5 bases, with 18 bases between them. This CDR3 region has 14 residues. As DNA, the CDR3 is TGCAGTGCTCCGTCCTCAACTAGCACGGAGACCCAGTACTTC. Its translation: CSAPSSTSTETQYF.

This clonotype showed up many times. This sequence joins TRBV12-5 and TRBJ1-1; D not resolved. The CDR3 is 16 amino acids. V lost 5 bases to trimming and J lost 1 base, with 17 bases between them. Germline values: CDR1 LGHNT, CDR2 FRNRAP. CDR3 in DNA: TGTGCTAGTGGTCCGCGACACCTCAACAAGAACACTGAAGCTTTCTTT. This encodes CASGPRHLNKNTEAFF.

There are a few counts of this clonotype. The genes are TRBV20-1 and TRBJ2-1, with D perhaps matching TRBD1 or TRBD2 (5 bases each). The CDR3 loop spans 13 amino acids. The V end lost 7 bases, the J end lost 5 bases, and 15 bases lay between the germline ends. CDR1 is DFQATT, CDR2 SNEGSKA, per germline (reference sequence). The CDR3 bases are TGCAGTGGCAACGAGGGGTGGGACAATGAGCAGTTCTTC. Translated: CSGNEGWDNEQFF.

This clonotype was recorded a few times. V is TRBV12-3 or TRBV12-4 and J is TRBJ1-6, with 7 bases fitting TRBD1. Losses at the gene ends were 3 bases for V and 12 bases for J; bases not matched to a gene: 8. This CDR3 comprises 14 residues. The CDR3 reads CASSFKGALKPLHF. CDR3 nucleotides: TGTGCCAGCAGTTTTAAGGGGGCGCTAAAACCCCTCCACTTT.

This clonotype appeared many times. This chain uses TRBV2 with TRBJ1-1; D not resolved. The CDR3 spans 13 residues. V was shortened by 5 bases and J by 4 bases, with 11 bases between the two germline ends. Germline-derived CDR1 and CDR2 are SNHLY and FYNNEI. Here the CDR3 reads CASSPPTGTEAFF. The CDR3 nucleotides are TGTGCCAGCAGTCCCCCAACCGGCACTGAAGCTTTCTTT.

The sample holds a few counts of this clonotype. The V call is TRBV11-2, the J call TRBJ2-7; 7 bases line up with TRBD2. The germline gives CDR1 SGHAT, CDR2 FQNNGV. Trimming removed 4 bases from V and 7 bases from J; junction bases left unmatched: 34. The CDR3 length is 22 residues. The DNA for the CDR3 is TGTGCCAGCAGCTCCCCATGGGGACTATCGGCGATCCGGGACGGCCCCTCCAGGGAGCAGTACTTC. This gives the protein CASSSPWGLSAIRDGPSREQYF.

The chain has TRBV6-5 and TRBJ2-5, with a weak D call TRBD1 (5 bases). The ends were cut back, 0 bases at V and 3 bases at J, with 8 bases in the middle. Germline V gene data show CDR1 as MNHEY and CDR2 as SVGAGI. The CDR3 has 14 residues. CDR3 in amino acids: CASSYSAREETQYF. The CDR3 bases are TGTGCCAGCAGTTACTCGGCCAGGGAAGAGACCCAGTACTTC.